This T cell receptor beta chain emerged from a study of cytomegalovirus exposure and HLA in healthy donors. The wider study: Caucasian-associated ancestry cluster membership applied to about four fifths of around 400 genotyped donors. The study's findings and limits: Across donors, presence/absence analyses took sequencing depth to be roughly uniform. Analysis was carried out at a later point, and it linked a missense DCLRE1C variant to TCR beta V- and J-gene trimming. Productive status was seen about 90% or about 30% of the time for most TCR beta V segments in an earlier analysis.

Per germline, CDR1 SNHLY and CDR2 FYNNEI. CDR3 length: 15 residues. V was shortened by 8 bases and J by 2 bases, with 16 bases between the two germline ends. The primer mix had 60 Vbeta and 13 Jbeta primers. The table came from immunoSEQ multiplex PCR; TCRdb's copy has only in-frame clones and leaves some out. This sample lists about 210,000 clones; its ten largest clones have roughly 0.89%. As concerns this clone: Its antigen is as yet unknown.

The TCR was taken from a young woman in good health and CMV-seropositive. The V gene is TRBV2, the J gene TRBJ1-5; D remains ambiguous. The specimen sequenced was PBMCs. DNA of the CDR3: TGTGCCAGCCACGACACCCCCGGGGGCAATCAGCCCCAGCATTTT. It codes for CASHDTPGGNQPQHF.